Listed here are 6 T cell receptor beta chains from one sample, sequenced in a study of OX40 agonist ivuxolimab in advanced cancers. Clones were sequenced by immunoSEQ multiplex PCR, and TCRdb holds only the in-frame ones, with some missing. The sample contains some 41,000 clones, about 87% of which appear only once. This specimen consisted of CD4+ or CD8+ T cells sorted from blood, obtained in a trial of the OX40 agonist ivuxolimab. All receptors come from an adult with an advanced solid tumor such as melanoma, head and neck, liver or kidney cancer.

The rearrangement joins TRBV7-2 to TRBJ2-1; 8 nucleotides match TRBD1. The CDR3 sequence is 15 residues long. J was trimmed by 4 bases and V by 5 bases; bases with no gene match: 7. Germline V CDR1 and CDR2: SGHTA, FQGNSA. The CDR3 region is CASSPRTGKYNEQFF. As DNA, the CDR3 is TGTGCCAGCAGCCCGAGGACAGGGAAGTACAATGAGCAGTTCTTC.

This chain joins TRBV4-3 and TRBJ2-1; either TRBD1 or TRBD2 may supply D (5 bases each). The CDR3 length is 16 residues. Germline CDR1 and CDR2: LGHNA and YSLEER. The V end was cut by 3 bases, the J end by 0 bases, with 12 bases between. CDR3 sequence (DNA): TGCGCCAGCAGCCATCTTCTGAGGGGCTCCTACAATGAGCAGTTCTTC. It is translated as CASSHLLRGSYNEQFF.

In its sample, this clone was seen once. The J gene is TRBJ2-3, the V gene TRBV5-6; 10 nucleotides agree with TRBD2. J was trimmed by 4 bases and V by 1 base; bases with no gene match: 3. CDR1 and CDR2 from the germline V gene are SGHDT and YYEEEE. This CDR3 has 15 residues. The CDR3 DNA follows: TGTGCCAGCAGCTTGACAGCGGGAGGGCCAGATACGCAGTATTTT. Its translation is CASSLTAGGPDTQYF. The whole variable domain, filled in from reference TRBV5-6 and TRBJ2-3, reads DAGVTQSPTHLIKTRGQQVTLRCSPKSGHDTVSWYQQALGQGPQFIFQYYEEEERQRGNFPDRFSGHQFPNYSSELNVNALLLGDSALYLCASSLTAGGPDTQYFGPGTRLTVL.

The chain is built from TRBV5-5 and TRBJ1-2; the D gene is possibly TRBD1 (5 bases). This CDR3 region has 12 residues. V lost 0 bases, J lost 7 bases, and 7 bases lay in between. Germline values: CDR1 SGHKS, CDR2 YYEKEE (reference sequence). CDR3: CASSLGQLGYTF. CDR3 DNA: TGTGCCAGCAGCTTGGGACAGCTTGGCTACACCTTC.

This chain joins TRBV7-9 and TRBJ2-5; unclear D gene. Trimming took off 5 bases at V and 0 bases at J, with 10 bases between the two ends. Germline CDR1 SEHNR, CDR2 FQNEAQ (reference sequence). The CDR3 has 14 residues. The CDR3 region has the DNA TGTGCCAGCAGCACGGACGTTTACCAAGAGACCCAGTACTTC. Translation gives CASSTDVYQETQYF. The full variable domain, completed using reference TRBV7-9 and TRBJ2-5, is DTGVSQNPRHKITKRGQNVTFRCDPISEHNRLYWYRQTLGQGPEFLTYFQNEAQLEKSRLLSDRFSAERPKGSFSTLEIQRTEQGDSAMYLCASSTDVYQETQYFGPGTRLLVL.

This clone has just one count. V gene TRBV5-4 combines with J gene TRBJ2-5, with unresolved D. Trimming took off 5 bases at V and 2 bases at J, with 10 bases between the two ends. There are 13 residues in the CDR3. Germline-derived CDR1 and CDR2 are SGHNT and YYREEE (reference sequence). Here the CDR3 reads CASSFSYQETQYF. The CDR3 DNA sequence: TGTGCCAGCAGTTTCTCATATCAAGAGACCCAGTACTTC.